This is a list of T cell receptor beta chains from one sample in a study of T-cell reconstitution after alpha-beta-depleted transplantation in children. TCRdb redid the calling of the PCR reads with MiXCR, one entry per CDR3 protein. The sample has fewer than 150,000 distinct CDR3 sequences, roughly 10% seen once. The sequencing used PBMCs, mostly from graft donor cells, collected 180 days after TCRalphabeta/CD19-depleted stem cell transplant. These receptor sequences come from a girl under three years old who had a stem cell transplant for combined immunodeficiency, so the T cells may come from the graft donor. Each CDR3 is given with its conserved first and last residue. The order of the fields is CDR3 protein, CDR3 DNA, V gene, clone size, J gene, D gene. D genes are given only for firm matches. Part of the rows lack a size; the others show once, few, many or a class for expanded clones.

CDR3 protein: CASTPSRSVLGTQYF
CDR3 DNA: TGTGCCAGCACTCCCTCCCGCTCCGTTCTTGGGACCCAGTACTTC
V gene: TRBV12-3/TRBV12-4
clone size: -
J gene: TRBJ2-5
D gene: -

CDR3 protein: CATHSGRASYEQYF
CDR3 DNA: TGTGCCACCCACTCGGGACGGGCTTCCTACGAGCAGTACTTC
V gene: TRBV28
clone size: -
J gene: TRBJ2-7
D gene: -

CDR3 protein: CASSLVFAGKSYGYTF
CDR3 DNA: TGCGCCAGCAGCTTGGTCTTCGCAGGGAAGTCCTATGGCTACACCTTC
V gene: TRBV5-1
clone size: few
J gene: TRBJ1-2
D gene: -

CDR3 protein: CASSYGRLLSYNEQFF
CDR3 DNA: TGCGCCAGCAGCTATGGGAGGCTCCTCTCCTACAATGAGCAGTTCTTC
V gene: TRBV5-1
clone size: few
J gene: TRBJ2-1
D gene: -

CDR3 protein: CASSVQTDTGELFF
CDR3 DNA: TGTGCCAGCAGCGTCCAGACAGACACCGGGGAGCTGTTTTTT
V gene: TRBV7-2
clone size: -
J gene: TRBJ2-2
D gene: -

CDR3 protein: CASSFWGQGKGQPQHF
CDR3 DNA: TGTGCCAGCAGCTTCTGGGGGCAGGGGAAAGGTCAGCCCCAGCATTTT
V gene: TRBV11-3
clone size: -
J gene: TRBJ1-5
D gene: -

CDR3 protein: CASSQVRGLSYNEQFF
CDR3 DNA: TGTGCCAGCAGCCAAGTTCGTGGCCTCTCCTACAATGAGCAGTTCTTC
V gene: TRBV14
clone size: few
J gene: TRBJ2-1
D gene: -

CDR3 protein: CASSFLGNGYTF
CDR3 DNA: TGTGCCAGCAGTTTCCTAGGGAATGGCTACACCTTC
V gene: TRBV28
clone size: -
J gene: TRBJ1-2
D gene: -

CDR3 protein: CASSQDFRRGISNQPQHF
CDR3 DNA: TGCGCCAGCAGCCAAGATTTTCGCAGGGGAATTAGCAATCAGCCCCAGCATTTT
V gene: TRBV4-3
clone size: few
J gene: TRBJ1-5
D gene: -

CDR3 protein: CASVLNDPNTGELFF
CDR3 DNA: TGTGCTAGTGTCCTCAACGACCCGAACACCGGGGAGCTGTTTTTT
V gene: TRBV12-5
clone size: few
J gene: TRBJ2-2
D gene: -

CDR3 protein: CSVEAYWGGGAFF
CDR3 DNA: TGCAGCGTTGAGGCCTACTGGGGGGGCGGAGCTTTCTTT
V gene: TRBV29-1
clone size: -
J gene: TRBJ1-1
D gene: -

CDR3 protein: CASMDGTSYANTGELFF
CDR3 DNA: TGTGCCAGCATGGATGGGACATCCTACGCGAACACCGGGGAGCTGTTTTTT
V gene: TRBV12-3/TRBV12-4
clone size: -
J gene: TRBJ2-2
D gene: -

CDR3 protein: CSASIAGGRNTQYF
CDR3 DNA: TGCAGTGCTTCAATAGCGGGGGGGCGTAATACGCAGTATTTT
V gene: TRBV20-1
clone size: many
J gene: TRBJ2-3
D gene: TRBD2

CDR3 protein: CAWMSGKGYEQYF
CDR3 DNA: TGTGCCTGGATGTCCGGGAAAGGGTACGAGCAGTACTTC
V gene: TRBV30
clone size: -
J gene: TRBJ2-7
D gene: -

CDR3 protein: CASSLVSPSNQPQHF
CDR3 DNA: TGTGCCAGCAGTTTGGTCAGTCCTAGCAATCAGCCCCAGCATTTT
V gene: TRBV27
clone size: many
J gene: TRBJ1-5
D gene: -

CDR3 protein: CSAGPSGRLQETQYF
CDR3 DNA: TGCAGTGCAGGGCCTAGCGGGAGGCTCCAAGAGACCCAGTACTTC
V gene: TRBV20-1
clone size: -
J gene: TRBJ2-5
D gene: TRBD2

CDR3 protein: CSARDLWPSSNQPQHF
CDR3 DNA: TGCAGTGCTAGAGATCTCTGGCCAAGTAGCAATCAGCCCCAGCATTTT
V gene: TRBV20-1
clone size: -
J gene: TRBJ1-5
D gene: -

CDR3 protein: CASSPSSGGVAEQYF
CDR3 DNA: TGTGCCAGCAGTCCCTCTAGCGGGGGAGTGGCCGAGCAGTACTTC
V gene: TRBV6-1
clone size: many
J gene: TRBJ2-7
D gene: TRBD2

CDR3 protein: CASSGSGGPGNEQFF
CDR3 DNA: TGTGCCAGCAGCGGAAGCGGGGGTCCGGGGAATGAGCAGTTCTTC
V gene: TRBV9
clone size: few
J gene: TRBJ2-1
D gene: TRBD2

CDR3 protein: CSASREFSYNEQFF
CDR3 DNA: TGCAGTGCTAGCAGGGAGTTCTCCTACAATGAGCAGTTCTTC
V gene: TRBV20-1
clone size: few
J gene: TRBJ2-1
D gene: -

CDR3 protein: CASRGWDTDTQYF
CDR3 DNA: TGTGCCTCCCGGGGGTGGGACACAGATACGCAGTATTTT
V gene: TRBV10-3
clone size: -
J gene: TRBJ2-3
D gene: -

CDR3 protein: CSASFRGRTVDGGELFF
CDR3 DNA: TGCAGTGCTAGCTTCAGGGGTCGGACCGTCGACGGCGGTGAGCTGTTTTTT
V gene: TRBV20-1
clone size: -
J gene: TRBJ2-2
D gene: -

CDR3 protein: CASSSPGHYYGYTF
CDR3 DNA: TGTGCCAGCAGTTCTCCGGGACACTACTATGGCTACACCTTC
V gene: TRBV28
clone size: few
J gene: TRBJ1-2
D gene: -

CDR3 protein: CAAGTGFNEQFF
CDR3 DNA: TGTGCCGCCGGGACAGGCTTCAATGAGCAGTTCTTC
V gene: TRBV10-3
clone size: few
J gene: TRBJ2-1
D gene: TRBD1

CDR3 protein: CASSLGTGMHQETQYF
CDR3 DNA: TGTGCCAGCAGCTTGGGGACAGGGATGCACCAAGAGACCCAGTACTTC
V gene: TRBV11-3
clone size: -
J gene: TRBJ2-5
D gene: TRBD1

CDR3 protein: CSAGLASSYNEQFF
CDR3 DNA: TGCAGTGCTGGTCTAGCGAGTTCCTACAATGAGCAGTTCTTC
V gene: TRBV20-1
clone size: -
J gene: TRBJ2-1
D gene: -

CDR3 protein: CATSKENEQFF
CDR3 DNA: TGTGCCACCAGCAAGGAGAATGAGCAGTTCTTC
V gene: TRBV15
clone size: many
J gene: TRBJ2-1
D gene: -

CDR3 protein: CASSDPFAETQYF
CDR3 DNA: TGTGCCAGCAGTGATCCCTTCGCAGAGACCCAGTACTTC
V gene: TRBV25-1
clone size: -
J gene: TRBJ2-5
D gene: -

CDR3 protein: CSASPNPRWDYEQYF
CDR3 DNA: TGCAGTGCTAGTCCTAACCCGCGGTGGGACTACGAGCAGTACTTC
V gene: TRBV20-1
clone size: few
J gene: TRBJ2-7
D gene: -

CDR3 protein: CSAPPAGSTDTQYF
CDR3 DNA: TGCAGTGCTCCACCGGCAGGTAGCACAGATACGCAGTATTTT
V gene: TRBV20-1
clone size: -
J gene: TRBJ2-3
D gene: -

CDR3 protein: CAWTPGEAGANTGELFF
CDR3 DNA: TGTGCCTGGACCCCTGGGGAGGCGGGGGCTAACACCGGGGAGCTGTTTTTT
V gene: TRBV30
clone size: -
J gene: TRBJ2-2
D gene: -

CDR3 protein: CAWEGQYSSYEQYF
CDR3 DNA: TGTGCCTGGGAGGGACAGTACAGCTCCTACGAGCAGTACTTC
V gene: TRBV30
clone size: few
J gene: TRBJ2-7
D gene: TRBD1

CDR3 protein: CSARVSRGYEDTQYF
CDR3 DNA: TGCAGTGCTAGAGTAAGCAGGGGGTATGAAGATACGCAGTATTTT
V gene: TRBV20-1
clone size: few
J gene: TRBJ2-3
D gene: TRBD1

CDR3 protein: CASSLEGGHNEKLFF
CDR3 DNA: TGTGCCAGCAGCTTAGAGGGCGGTCATAATGAAAAACTGTTTTTT
V gene: TRBV7-9
clone size: few
J gene: TRBJ1-4
D gene: -

CDR3 protein: CASSNRVRVPFEAFF
CDR3 DNA: TGTGCCAGCAGTAACAGGGTGCGTGTTCCGTTTGAAGCTTTCTTT
V gene: TRBV27
clone size: few
J gene: TRBJ1-1
D gene: -

CDR3 protein: CASRTRTGADTGELFF
CDR3 DNA: TGCGCCAGCAGAACGAGGACAGGGGCTGACACCGGGGAGCTGTTTTTT
V gene: TRBV5-1
clone size: few
J gene: TRBJ2-2
D gene: TRBD1

CDR3 protein: CASSPGSRQETQYF
CDR3 DNA: TGTGCCAGCTCACCGGGCAGCCGACAAGAGACCCAGTACTTC
V gene: TRBV18
clone size: few
J gene: TRBJ2-5
D gene: -

CDR3 protein: CASSMGGTSGKENEQFF
CDR3 DNA: TGTGCCAGTAGTATGGGGGGAACTAGCGGGAAAGAGAATGAGCAGTTCTTC
V gene: TRBV19
clone size: -
J gene: TRBJ2-1
D gene: TRBD2

CDR3 protein: CASSPATGGTDTQYF
CDR3 DNA: TGTGCCAGCAGTCCGGCGACCGGAGGCACAGATACGCAGTATTTT
V gene: TRBV12-3/TRBV12-4
clone size: -
J gene: TRBJ2-3
D gene: -

CDR3 protein: CASSYSSGRVYNEQFF
CDR3 DNA: TGTGCCAGCAGTTACTCCAGCGGGAGAGTCTACAATGAGCAGTTCTTC
V gene: TRBV6-2/TRBV6-3
clone size: -
J gene: TRBJ2-1
D gene: TRBD2

CDR3 protein: CASSHGQGLYEQYF
CDR3 DNA: TGTGCCAGCAGCCATGGGCAGGGGCTCTACGAGCAGTACTTC
V gene: TRBV5-5
clone size: few
J gene: TRBJ2-7
D gene: -

CDR3 protein: CASSQDGRAHQPQHF
CDR3 DNA: TGCGCCAGCAGCCAAGATGGGAGGGCCCATCAGCCCCAGCATTTT
V gene: TRBV4-3
clone size: -
J gene: TRBJ1-5
D gene: -

CDR3 protein: CASSLSIGDTQYF
CDR3 DNA: TGTGCCAGCAGTTTATCGATAGGAGATACGCAGTATTTT
V gene: TRBV27
clone size: -
J gene: TRBJ2-3
D gene: -

CDR3 protein: CASSLYPGETNEKLFF
CDR3 DNA: TGCGCCAGCAGCTTGTATCCCGGGGAAACTAATGAAAAACTGTTTTTT
V gene: TRBV5-1
clone size: few
J gene: TRBJ1-4
D gene: -

CDR3 protein: CSVDTRNTEAFF
CDR3 DNA: TGCAGCGTTGACACTAGGAACACTGAAGCTTTCTTT
V gene: TRBV29-1
clone size: few
J gene: TRBJ1-1
D gene: -

CDR3 protein: CASSLDVVGTGELFF
CDR3 DNA: TGCGCCAGCAGCTTGGATGTAGTGGGCACCGGGGAGCTGTTTTTT
V gene: TRBV5-1
clone size: few
J gene: TRBJ2-2
D gene: -

CDR3 protein: CASSLALTSDTQYF
CDR3 DNA: TGTGCCAGCAGCTTGGCTTTGACTAGTGATACGCAGTATTTT
V gene: TRBV5-6
clone size: many
J gene: TRBJ2-3
D gene: -

CDR3 protein: CASSQDGTVTDTQYF
CDR3 DNA: TGTGCCAGCAGCCAAGATGGGACCGTCACAGATACGCAGTATTTT
V gene: TRBV4-2
clone size: -
J gene: TRBJ2-3
D gene: -

CDR3 protein: CSASRASGELFF
CDR3 DNA: TGCAGTGCTTCGAGGGCCTCCGGGGAGCTGTTTTTT
V gene: TRBV20-1
clone size: few
J gene: TRBJ2-2
D gene: -

CDR3 protein: CSVSRVLVTGYTF
CDR3 DNA: TGCAGCGTATCCAGGGTTCTCGTTACTGGCTACACCTTC
V gene: TRBV29-1
clone size: few
J gene: TRBJ1-2
D gene: -

CDR3 protein: CSAGGTFNQPQHF
CDR3 DNA: TGCAGTGCTGGGGGGACCTTCAATCAGCCCCAGCATTTT
V gene: TRBV20-1
clone size: few
J gene: TRBJ1-5
D gene: -

CDR3 protein: CSVVDFSGIYNEQFF
CDR3 DNA: TGCAGCGTTGTTGACTTTAGCGGGATTTACAATGAGCAGTTCTTC
V gene: TRBV29-1
clone size: -
J gene: TRBJ2-1
D gene: TRBD2

CDR3 protein: CASSFRGTANSPLHF
CDR3 DNA: TGTGCCAGCAGTTTTCGTGGGACCGCAAATTCACCCCTCCACTTT
V gene: TRBV28
clone size: many
J gene: TRBJ1-6
D gene: -

CDR3 protein: CASSLQFANTEAFF
CDR3 DNA: TGCGCCAGCAGCTTGCAGTTCGCGAACACTGAAGCTTTCTTT
V gene: TRBV5-1
clone size: many
J gene: TRBJ1-1
D gene: -

CDR3 protein: CASSPTDPAEAFF
CDR3 DNA: TGTGCCAGCAGCCCGACCGACCCCGCAGAAGCTTTCTTT
V gene: TRBV7-6
clone size: -
J gene: TRBJ1-1
D gene: -

CDR3 protein: CAVRRNPSYEQYF
CDR3 DNA: TGTGCCGTACGGCGAAACCCTTCCTACGAGCAGTACTTC
V gene: TRBV7-9
clone size: few
J gene: TRBJ2-7
D gene: -

CDR3 protein: CSAGGRLRGNEKLFF
CDR3 DNA: TGCAGTGCTGGAGGCAGGCTGCGTGGTAATGAAAAACTGTTTTTT
V gene: TRBV20-1
clone size: few
J gene: TRBJ1-4
D gene: -

CDR3 protein: CASSFLGETQYF
CDR3 DNA: TGTGCCAGCAGCTTCCTAGGCGAGACCCAGTACTTC
V gene: TRBV7-8
clone size: medium-sized
J gene: TRBJ2-5
D gene: -

CDR3 protein: CASSRHENTEAFF
CDR3 DNA: TGTGCCAGCAGTAGGCACGAGAACACTGAAGCTTTCTTT
V gene: TRBV2
clone size: -
J gene: TRBJ1-1
D gene: -